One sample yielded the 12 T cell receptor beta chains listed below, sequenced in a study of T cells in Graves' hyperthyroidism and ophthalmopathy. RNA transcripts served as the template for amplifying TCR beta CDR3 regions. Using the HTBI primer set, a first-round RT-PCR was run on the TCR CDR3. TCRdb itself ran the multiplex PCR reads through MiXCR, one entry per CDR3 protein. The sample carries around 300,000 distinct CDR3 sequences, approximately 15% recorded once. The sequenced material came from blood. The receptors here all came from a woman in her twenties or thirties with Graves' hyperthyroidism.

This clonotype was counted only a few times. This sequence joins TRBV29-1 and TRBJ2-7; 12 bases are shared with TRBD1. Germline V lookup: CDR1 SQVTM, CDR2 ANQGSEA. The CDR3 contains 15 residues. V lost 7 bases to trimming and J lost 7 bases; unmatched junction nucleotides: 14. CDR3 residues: CSAVRGDRGREEQYF. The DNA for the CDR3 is TGCAGCGCTGTACGGGGGGACAGGGGGCGAGAGGAGCAGTACTTC.

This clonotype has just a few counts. CDR3 sequence: CASTVAGVILDTQYF. The CDR3 DNA sequence: TGTGCCAGCACAGTAGCGGGAGTAATTTTAGATACGCAGTATTTT. This chain uses TRBV12-3 or TRBV12-4 with TRBJ2-3; the match to TRBD2 covers 9 bases. J lost 5 bases, V lost 7 bases, and 10 bases had no gene match. This CDR3 has 15 amino acids.

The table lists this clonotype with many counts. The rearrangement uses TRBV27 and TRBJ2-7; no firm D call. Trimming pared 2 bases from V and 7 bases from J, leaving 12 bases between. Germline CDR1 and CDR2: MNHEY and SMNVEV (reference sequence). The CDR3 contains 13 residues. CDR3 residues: CASSLRVGWEQYF. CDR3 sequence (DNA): TGTGCCAGCAGTTTACGGGTAGGGTGGGAGCAGTACTTC.

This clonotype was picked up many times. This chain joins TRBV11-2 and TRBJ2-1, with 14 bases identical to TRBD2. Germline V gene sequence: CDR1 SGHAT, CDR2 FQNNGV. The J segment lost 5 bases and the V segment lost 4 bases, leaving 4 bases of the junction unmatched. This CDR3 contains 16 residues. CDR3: CASSSRTSGRNNEQFF. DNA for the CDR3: TGTGCCAGCAGCTCCCGGACTAGCGGGAGGAACAATGAGCAGTTCTTC.

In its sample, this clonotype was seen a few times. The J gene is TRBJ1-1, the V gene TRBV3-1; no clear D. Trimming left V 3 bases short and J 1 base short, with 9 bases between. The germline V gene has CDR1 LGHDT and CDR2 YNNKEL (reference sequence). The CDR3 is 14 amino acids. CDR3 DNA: TGTGCCAGCAGCCATATCGTGCAGAACACTGAAGCTTTCTTT. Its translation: CASSHIVQNTEAFF.

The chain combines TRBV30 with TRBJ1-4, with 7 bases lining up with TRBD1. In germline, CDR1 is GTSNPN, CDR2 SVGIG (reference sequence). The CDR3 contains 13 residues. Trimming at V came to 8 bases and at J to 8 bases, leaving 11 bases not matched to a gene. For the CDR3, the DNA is TGTGCCGAGGGACAGAGACTTGGCGAAAAACTGTTTTTT. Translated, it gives CAEGQRLGEKLFF.

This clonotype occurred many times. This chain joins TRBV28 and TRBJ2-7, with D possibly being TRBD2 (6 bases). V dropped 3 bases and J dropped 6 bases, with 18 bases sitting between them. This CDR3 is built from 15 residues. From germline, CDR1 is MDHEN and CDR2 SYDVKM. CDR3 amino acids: CASSFWRDSYAEQYF. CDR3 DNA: TGTGCCAGCAGTTTTTGGCGGGATAGCTACGCCGAGCAGTACTTC.

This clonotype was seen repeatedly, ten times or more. For the CDR3, the DNA is TGTGCCAGCAGTTTTCAGGCTAGCGGGAGAGACGAGCAGTACTTC. This encodes CASSFQASGRDEQYF. The rearrangement links TRBV28 to TRBJ2-7, with 10 bases matching TRBD2. The germline gives CDR1 MDHEN, CDR2 SYDVKM. V shed 3 bases and J 5 bases; nucleotides not matched to a gene: 7. This CDR3 comprises 15 residues.

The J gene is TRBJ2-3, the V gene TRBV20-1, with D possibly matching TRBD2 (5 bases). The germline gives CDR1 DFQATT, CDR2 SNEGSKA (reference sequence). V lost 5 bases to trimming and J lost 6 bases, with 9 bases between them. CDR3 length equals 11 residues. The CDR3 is CSASRGDTQYF. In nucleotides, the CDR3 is TGCAGTGCTTCGCGCGGGGATACGCAGTATTTT.

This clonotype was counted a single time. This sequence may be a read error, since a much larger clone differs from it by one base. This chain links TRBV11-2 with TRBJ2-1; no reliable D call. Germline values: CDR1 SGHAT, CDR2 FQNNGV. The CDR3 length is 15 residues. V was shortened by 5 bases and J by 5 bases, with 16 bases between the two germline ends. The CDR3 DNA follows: TGTGCCAGCAGCGTCTGGAGAGGCGCTGACAATGAGCAGTTCTTC. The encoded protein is CASSVWRGADNEQFF.

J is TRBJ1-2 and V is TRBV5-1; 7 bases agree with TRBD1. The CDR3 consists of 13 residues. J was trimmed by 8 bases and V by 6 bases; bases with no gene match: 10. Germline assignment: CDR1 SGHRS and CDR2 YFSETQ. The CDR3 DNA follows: TGCGCCAGCACCCTAGACAGGGCTTCCGGCTACACCTTC. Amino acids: CASTLDRASGYTF.

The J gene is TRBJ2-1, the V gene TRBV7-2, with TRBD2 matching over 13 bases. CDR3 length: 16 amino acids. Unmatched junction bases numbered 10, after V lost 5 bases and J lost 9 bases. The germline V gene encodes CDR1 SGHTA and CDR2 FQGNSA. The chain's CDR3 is CASSLDGLAGDREQFF. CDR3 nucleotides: TGTGCCAGCAGCCTTGATGGACTAGCGGGAGACCGTGAGCAGTTCTTC.